These 6 T cell receptor beta chains were all obtained from the same sample, sequenced in a study of neurological immune-mediated disorders. TCRdb re-analysed the 5' RACE reads in MiXCR, keeping a single row per CDR3 protein. The table lists about 46,000 distinct CDR3 sequences, under 2% of them singletons. Sequencing was done on a sample of PBMCs. The receptors come from a woman in her 40s with multiple sclerosis.

Many counts were recorded for this clonotype. CDR3 bases: TGTGCCACCAGCGCGAGGACAGGTCAAAGCTGGGGTAATTCACCCCTCCACTTT. Its translation: CATSARTGQSWGNSPLHF. The V and J genes are TRBV15 and TRBJ1-6; 7 nucleotides align to TRBD1. The V and J ends lost 5 bases and 6 bases, in that order; junction bases with no gene match: 16. The CDR3 has 18 residues. CDR1 is LNHNV and CDR2 is YYDKDF in the germline V gene (reference sequence). Using reference TRBV15 and TRBJ1-6 for the parts outside the CDR3, the full variable domain is DAMVIQNPRYQVTQFGKPVTLSCSQTLNHNVMYWYQQKSSQAPKLLFHYYDKDFNNEADTPDNFQSRRPNTSFCFLDIRSPGLGDTAMYLCATSARTGQSWGNSPLHFGNGTRLTVT.

The table lists this clonotype with many counts. The chain links TRBV5-1 to TRBJ2-3; D unresolved. CDR1 SGHRS and CDR2 YFSETQ come from the germline V gene. The CDR3 totals 12 residues. Trimming left V 4 bases short and J 2 bases short, with 5 bases between. The CDR3 reads CASSPNTDTQYF. The CDR3 DNA reads as TGCGCCAGCAGCCCAAACACAGATACGCAGTATTTT.

There are many counts of this clonotype. CDR3 sequence: CASSQGTWADTQYF. The DNA of the CDR3 is TGCGCCAGCAGCCAGGGCACCTGGGCGGATACGCAGTATTTT. This chain joins TRBV4-1 and TRBJ2-3, with no clear D. Looked up from germline, CDR1 is MGHRA and CDR2 is YSYEKL. Trimming pared 3 bases from V and 6 bases from J, leaving 13 bases between. This CDR3 has 14 residues.

V usage is TRBV20-1 and J usage is TRBJ2-1; 8 bases map to TRBD2. The CDR3 has 14 amino acids. With 4 bases clipped from V and 2 bases from J, the junction kept 4 bases outside the gene matches. Germline assignment: CDR1 DFQATT and CDR2 SNEGSKA (reference sequence). The CDR3 spells CSATGGVAYNEQFF. For the CDR3, the DNA is TGCAGTGCTACCGGGGGGGTAGCCTACAATGAGCAGTTCTTC.

In its sample, this clonotype was seen many times. This sequence joins TRBV18 and TRBJ2-7; D possibly corresponds to TRBD1 (7 bases). This CDR3 is 13 amino acids long. The germline V and J ends were trimmed by 3 bases and 7 bases, with 13 bases remaining between them. Germline CDR1 and CDR2: KGHSH and LQKENI. The CDR3 protein is CASSPDREAEQYF. CDR3 sequence (DNA): TGTGCCAGCTCACCTGACAGGGAGGCTGAGCAGTACTTC.

This clonotype was observed many times. The chain uses TRBV7-2 and TRBJ1-1; D is ambiguous. V lost 2 bases and J 1 base, leaving 5 bases between the germline ends. Germline values: CDR1 SGHTA, CDR2 FQGNSA. The CDR3 has 13 amino acids. The CDR3 DNA reads as TGTGCCAGCAGCTTATATGAGAACACTGAAGCTTTCTTT. Residues: CASSLYENTEAFF. Full variable domain (rest looked up from reference TRBV7-2 and TRBJ1-1): GAGVSQSPSNKVTEKGKDVELRCDPISGHTALYWYRQSLGQGLEFLIYFQGNSAPDKSGLPSDRFSAERTGGSVSTLTIQRTQQEDSAVYLCASSLYENTEAFFGQGTRLTVV.